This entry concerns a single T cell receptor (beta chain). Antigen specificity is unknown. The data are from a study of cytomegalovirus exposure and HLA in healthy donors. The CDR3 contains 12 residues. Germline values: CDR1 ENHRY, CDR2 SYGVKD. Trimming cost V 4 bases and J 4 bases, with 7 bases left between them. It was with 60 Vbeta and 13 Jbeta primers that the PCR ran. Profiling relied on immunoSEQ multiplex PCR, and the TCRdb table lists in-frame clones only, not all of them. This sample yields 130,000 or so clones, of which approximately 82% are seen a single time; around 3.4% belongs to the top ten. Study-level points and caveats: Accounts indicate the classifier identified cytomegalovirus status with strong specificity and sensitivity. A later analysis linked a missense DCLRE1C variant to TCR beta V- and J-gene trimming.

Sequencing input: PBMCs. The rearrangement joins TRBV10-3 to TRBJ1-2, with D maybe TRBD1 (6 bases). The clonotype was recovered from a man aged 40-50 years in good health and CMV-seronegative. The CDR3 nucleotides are TGTGCCATCAGTGCGACAGGCTATGGCTACACCTTC. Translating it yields CAISATGYGYTF.